Shown below are 21 T cell receptor beta chains from a single sample sequenced in a study of cytomegalovirus exposure and HLA in healthy donors. The assay was immunoSEQ multiplex PCR, and TCRdb's table has in-frame clones only and misses some. The table shows approximately 300,000 clones, with 87% occurring only once. Sequenced: PBMCs. The receptors come from a woman under 40 in good health and CMV-seropositive.

The CDR3 is CAYRDTSWGYTF. CDR3 nucleotides: TGTGCCTACCGGGACACCTCTTGGGGCTACACCTTC. The genes are TRBV30 and TRBJ1-2, with a tentative D call TRBD1 (6 bases). The CDR3 sequence is 12 residues long. The V end was cut by 7 bases, the J end by 8 bases, with 17 bases between. Germline-derived CDR1 and CDR2 are GTSNPN and SVGIG (reference sequence).

V is TRBV5-1 and J is TRBJ1-2; D is possibly TRBD1 (5 bases). This CDR3 has 14 amino acids. Trimming took off 4 bases at V and 3 bases at J, with 13 bases between the two ends. Germline CDR1 and CDR2: SGHRS and YFSETQ. The CDR3 loop is CASSDGGTDYGYTF. CDR3 nucleotide sequence: TGCGCCAGCAGCGACGGCGGGACGGACTATGGCTACACCTTC. Using reference TRBV5-1 and TRBJ1-2 for the parts outside the CDR3, the full variable domain is KAGVTQTPRYLIKTRGQQVTLSCSPISGHRSVSWYQQTPGQGLQFLFEYFSETQRNKGNFPGRFSGRQFSNSRSEMNVSTLELGDSALYLCASSDGGTDYGYTFGSGTRLTVV.

The rearrangement links TRBV30 to TRBJ1-1; the D gene is possibly TRBD1 (5 bases). The CDR3 is made up of 11 amino acids. Per the germline V gene, CDR1 is GTSNPN and CDR2 is SVGIG (reference sequence). V was clipped by 8 bases and J by 6 bases, with 13 bases between them. The CDR3 here is CALRQGSEAFF. CDR3 DNA: TGTGCCCTAAGGCAGGGTTCTGAAGCTTTCTTT. The entire variable domain, with the rest obtained from reference TRBV30 and TRBJ1-1, is as follows: SQTIHQWPATLVQPVGSPLSLECTVEGTSNPNLYWYRQAAGRGLQLLFYSVGIGQISSEVPQNLSASRPQDRQFILSSKKLLLSDSGFYLCALRQGSEAFFGQGTRLTVV.

The chain has TRBV25-1 and TRBJ2-1; 9 bases are shared with TRBD2. Per germline, CDR1 MGHDK and CDR2 SYGVNS. The junction had 5 bases not matched to a gene; V was cut back by 4 bases and J by 1 base. The CDR3 length is 16 residues. The CDR3 DNA sequence: TGTGCCAGCAGTGGTGCGGGAGGGCTTTCCTACAATGAGCAGTTCTTC. Protein product: CASSGAGGLSYNEQFF.

The chain carries TRBV28 and TRBJ1-1; a possible D gene is TRBD1 (5 bases). CDR1 MDHEN and CDR2 SYDVKM come from the germline V gene. Trimming left V 7 bases short and J 6 bases short, with 21 bases between. This CDR3 is built from 15 residues. CDR3 bases: TGTGCCAGCACTACCGGGACCTCATCTCTGGCTGAAGCTTTCTTT. Translated, it gives CASTTGTSSLAEAFF.

The J gene is TRBJ2-6, the V gene TRBV11-2; D may be TRBD1 (6 bases). The CDR3 runs 16 residues. V lost 5 bases and J 6 bases, leaving 17 bases between the germline ends. CDR1 SGHAT and CDR2 FQNNGV come from the germline V gene. CDR3 in DNA: TGTGCCAGCAGCCCGGGACACTGGTTGGAGGCCAACGTCCTGACTTTC. It encodes CASSPGHWLEANVLTF.

The chain links TRBV29-1 to TRBJ1-1; possibly TRBD1 for D (5 bases). The CDR3 is 11 residues long. Germline values: CDR1 SQVTM, CDR2 ANQGSEA. Trimming took off 7 bases at V and 1 base at J, with 7 bases between the two ends. The CDR3 DNA reads as TGCAGCGGGACACAGAACACTGAAGCTTTCTTT. This sequence encodes CSGTQNTEAFF.

V is TRBV2 and J is TRBJ2-7; 7 bases map to TRBD2. The germline V gene encodes CDR1 SNHLY and CDR2 FYNNEI. There are 14 residues in the CDR3. The trim removed 4 bases at V and 2 bases at J, leaving 5 bases unmatched. The CDR3 is CASSVSGVTYEQYF. As DNA, the CDR3 is TGTGCCAGCAGTGTCAGCGGGGTGACCTACGAGCAGTACTTC.

This sequence joins TRBV5-1 and TRBJ1-5, with 8 positions matching TRBD1. There are 17 residues in the CDR3. Germline CDR1 reads SGHRS; CDR2 reads YFSETQ. The junction had 11 bases not matched to a gene; V was cut back by 4 bases and J by 2 bases. Written as DNA, the CDR3 is TGCGCCAGCAGCCCCGGCCAGGGGGCTGGGGGCAATCAGCCCCAGCATTTT. Its translation is CASSPGQGAGGNQPQHF.

This clone was recorded a few times. V gene TRBV4-3 combines with J gene TRBJ2-2; possible D gene TRBD2, 5 bases. The germline V gene encodes CDR1 LGHNA and CDR2 YSLEER. The CDR3 consists of 14 residues. The V end was cut by 1 base, the J end by 4 bases, with 7 bases between. The DNA of the CDR3 is TGCGCCAGCAGCCAAGTTCGGGGCACCGGGGAGCTGTTTTTT. This codes for CASSQVRGTGELFF.

The chain employs TRBV7-2 and TRBJ2-3; weak D call: TRBD2 (6 bases). The CDR3 covers 15 residues. The germline gives CDR1 SGHTA, CDR2 FQGNSA. V lost 5 bases to trimming and J lost 0 bases, with 12 bases between them. DNA of the CDR3: TGTGCCAGCAGCACCAGGAGGGTGAGCACAGATACGCAGTATTTT. It specifies CASSTRRVSTDTQYF.

For this clone: At the DNA level, this CDR3 is encoded by other sequences in the same sample as well. The chain employs TRBV5-1 and TRBJ2-7, with a possible D match to TRBD1 (6 bases). The CDR3 sequence is 12 residues long. The germline CDR1 and CDR2 sequences are SGHRS and YFSETQ. Trimming stripped 2 bases from V and 4 bases from J, with 7 bases between. CDR3 nucleotides: TGCGCCAGCAGCTTCACAGGGTACGAGCAGTACTTC. It codes for CASSFTGYEQYF.

V usage is TRBV28 and J usage is TRBJ2-2; D remains unclear. Germline-derived CDR1 and CDR2 are MDHEN and SYDVKM. With 2 bases removed from V and 6 bases from J, the gap between germline ends came to 7 bases. This CDR3 has 13 residues. CDR3 nucleotides: TGTGCCAGCAGTTTACTATCTCCCGGGGAGCTGTTTTTT. This gives the protein CASSLLSPGELFF.

This clone was counted a single time. The chain carries TRBV5-4 and TRBJ2-3; 11 bases agree with TRBD1. The junction had 5 bases not matched to a gene; V was cut back by 3 bases and J by 2 bases. Per germline, CDR1 SGHNT and CDR2 YYREEE (reference sequence). This CDR3 has 16 residues. In DNA, the CDR3 is TGTGCCAGCAGCTCCCGGGACAGGGGGATCACAGATACGCAGTATTTT. This translates into CASSSRDRGITDTQYF.

The rearrangement joins TRBV28 to TRBJ2-2, with D perhaps matching TRBD2 (5 bases). The CDR3 covers 13 residues. The germline V and J ends were trimmed by 9 bases and 4 bases, with 12 bases remaining between them. Looked up from germline, CDR1 is MDHEN and CDR2 is SYDVKM. CDR3 sequence: CASRVGITGELFF. In DNA form, the CDR3 reads TGTGCCAGTCGGGTCGGGATCACCGGGGAGCTGTTTTTT.

This CDR3 is CASSLLAGGTYEQYF. In nucleotides, the CDR3 is TGTGCCAGCAGCCTGCTAGCGGGGGGAACTTACGAGCAGTACTTC. The J gene is TRBJ2-7, the V gene TRBV14, with TRBD2 matching 11 bases. CDR3 length equals 15 residues. The V and J ends lost 4 bases and 4 bases, in that order; junction bases with no gene match: 6. CDR1 is SGHDN and CDR2 is FVKESK in the germline V gene.

The chain combines TRBV28 with TRBJ1-4, with 7 bases fitting TRBD1. V lost 3 bases to trimming and J lost 0 bases; unmatched junction nucleotides: 1. The CDR3 is made up of 15 amino acids. Germline V gene sequence: CDR1 MDHEN, CDR2 SYDVKM. The CDR3 bases are TGTGCCAGCAGTTTGACAGGGACAACTAATGAAAAACTGTTTTTT. Translated: CASSLTGTTNEKLFF. Using reference TRBV28 and TRBJ1-4 for the parts outside the CDR3, the full variable domain is DVKVTQSSRYLVKRTGEKVFLECVQDMDHENMFWYRQDPGLGLRLIYFSYDVKMKEKGDIPEGYSVSREKKERFSLILESASTNQTSMYLCASSLTGTTNEKLFFGSGTQLSVL.

The V and J genes are TRBV27 and TRBJ2-7; D may be TRBD1 (5 bases). This CDR3 region has 14 residues. In germline, CDR1 is MNHEY, CDR2 SMNVEV (reference sequence). Trimming left V 6 bases short and J 4 bases short, with 16 bases between. The CDR3 protein is CASSPRQSHYEQYF. The CDR3 DNA reads TGTGCCAGCAGCCCGAGACAGTCACATTACGAGCAGTACTTC.

The chain employs TRBV4-1 and TRBJ2-7, with 8 bases lining up with TRBD1. J was trimmed by 0 bases and V by 9 bases; bases with no gene match: 7. This CDR3 contains 14 residues. Germline V gene lookup returns CDR1 MGHRA and CDR2 YSYEKL. CDR3 nucleotides: TGCGCCAGTGCCTGGACAGGGAGCTCCTACGAGCAGTACTTC. Translating it yields CASAWTGSSYEQYF.

This chain uses TRBV14 with TRBJ2-7; possible D gene TRBD2, 7 bases. This CDR3 is 13 amino acids long. Germline lookup yields CDR1 SGHDN and CDR2 FVKESK. Trimming took off 1 base at V and 6 bases at J, with 10 bases between the two ends. CDR3 region: CASSQVGGPEQYF. As DNA, the CDR3 is TGTGCCAGCAGCCAAGTGGGGGGGCCCGAGCAGTACTTC.

The V call is TRBV10-3, the J call TRBJ1-1; no clear D gene. The CDR3 is 14 amino acids. Germline V gives CDR1 ENHRY, CDR2 SYGVKD. Trimming took 6 bases from V and 1 from J, leaving 12 bases between them. In DNA, the CDR3 is TGTGCCATCAGGGGAAACGACAAGAACACTGAAGCTTTCTTT. Amino acids: CAIRGNDKNTEAFF.